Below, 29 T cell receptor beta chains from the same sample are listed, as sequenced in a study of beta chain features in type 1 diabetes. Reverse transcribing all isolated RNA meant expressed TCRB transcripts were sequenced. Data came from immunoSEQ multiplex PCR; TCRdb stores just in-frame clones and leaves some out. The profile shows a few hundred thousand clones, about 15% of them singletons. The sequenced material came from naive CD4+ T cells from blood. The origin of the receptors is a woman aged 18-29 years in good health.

The chain's CDR3 is CASSPTGYEQYF. CDR3 nucleotide sequence: TGTGCCAGCAGCCCCACGGGTTACGAGCAGTACTTC. The chain links TRBV7-6 to TRBJ2-7; D is uncertain. This CDR3 spans 12 amino acids. The V end lost 5 bases, the J end lost 4 bases, and 9 bases lay between the germline ends. The germline V gene has CDR1 SGHVS and CDR2 FNYEAQ.

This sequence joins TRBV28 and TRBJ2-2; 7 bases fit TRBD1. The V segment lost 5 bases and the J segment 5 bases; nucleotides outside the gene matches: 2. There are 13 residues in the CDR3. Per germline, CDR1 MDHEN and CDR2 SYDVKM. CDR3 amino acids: CASSQQGTGELFF. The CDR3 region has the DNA TGTGCCAGCAGTCAACAGGGGACCGGGGAGCTGTTTTTT.

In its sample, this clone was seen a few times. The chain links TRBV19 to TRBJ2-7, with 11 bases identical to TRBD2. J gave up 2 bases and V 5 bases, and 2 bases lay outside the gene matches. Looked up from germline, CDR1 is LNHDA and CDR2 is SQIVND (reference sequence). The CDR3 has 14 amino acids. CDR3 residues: CASSATSGTYEQYF. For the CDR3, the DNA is TGTGCCAGTAGTGCGACTAGCGGGACCTACGAGCAGTACTTC.

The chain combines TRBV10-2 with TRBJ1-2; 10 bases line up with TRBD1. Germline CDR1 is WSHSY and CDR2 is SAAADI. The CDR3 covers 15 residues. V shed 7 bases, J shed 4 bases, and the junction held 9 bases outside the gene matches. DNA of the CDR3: TGCGCCAGCACTCCAGACAGGGGGCGCGGCTATGGCTACACCTTC. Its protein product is CASTPDRGRGYGYTF.

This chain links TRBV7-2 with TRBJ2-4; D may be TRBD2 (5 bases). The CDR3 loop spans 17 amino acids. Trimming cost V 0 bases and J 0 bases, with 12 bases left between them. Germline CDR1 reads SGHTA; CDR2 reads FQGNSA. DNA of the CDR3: TGTGCCAGCAGCTTAGCCAGCGGAACCATAGCCAAAAACATTCAGTACTTC. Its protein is CASSLASGTIAKNIQYF.

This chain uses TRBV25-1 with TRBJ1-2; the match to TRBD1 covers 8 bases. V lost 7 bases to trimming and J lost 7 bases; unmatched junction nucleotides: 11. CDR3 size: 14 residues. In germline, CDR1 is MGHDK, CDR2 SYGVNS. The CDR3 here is CASIPQTGTGGYTF. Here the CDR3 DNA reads TGTGCCAGCATTCCCCAGACAGGGACAGGTGGCTACACCTTC.

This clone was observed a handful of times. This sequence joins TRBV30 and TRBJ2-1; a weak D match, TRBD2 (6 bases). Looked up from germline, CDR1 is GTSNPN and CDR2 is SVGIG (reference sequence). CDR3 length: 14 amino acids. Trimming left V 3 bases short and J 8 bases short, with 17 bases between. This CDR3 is CAWRRWRVEYEQFF. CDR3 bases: TGTGCCTGGAGGAGGTGGAGGGTGGAGTATGAGCAGTTCTTC.

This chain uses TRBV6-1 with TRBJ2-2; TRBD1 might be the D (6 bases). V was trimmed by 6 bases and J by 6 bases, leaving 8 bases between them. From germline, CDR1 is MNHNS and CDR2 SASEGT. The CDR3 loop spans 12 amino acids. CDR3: CASRQGSGELFF. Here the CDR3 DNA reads TGTGCCAGCAGACAGGGATCCGGGGAGCTGTTTTTT.

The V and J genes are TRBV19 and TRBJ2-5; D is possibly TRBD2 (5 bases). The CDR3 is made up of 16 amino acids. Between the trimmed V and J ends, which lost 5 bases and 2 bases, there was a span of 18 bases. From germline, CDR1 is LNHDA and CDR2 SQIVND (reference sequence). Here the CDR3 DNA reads TGTGCCAGTAGTCCCGGGATATTAGCAGAGCAAGAGACCCAGTACTTC. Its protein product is CASSPGILAEQETQYF.

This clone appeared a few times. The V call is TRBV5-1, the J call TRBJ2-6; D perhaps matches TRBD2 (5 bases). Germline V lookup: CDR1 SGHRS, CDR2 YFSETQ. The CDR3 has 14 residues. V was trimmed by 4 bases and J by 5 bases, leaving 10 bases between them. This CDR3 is CASSEGLWANVLTF. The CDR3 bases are TGCGCCAGCAGCGAGGGCCTCTGGGCCAACGTCCTGACTTTC.

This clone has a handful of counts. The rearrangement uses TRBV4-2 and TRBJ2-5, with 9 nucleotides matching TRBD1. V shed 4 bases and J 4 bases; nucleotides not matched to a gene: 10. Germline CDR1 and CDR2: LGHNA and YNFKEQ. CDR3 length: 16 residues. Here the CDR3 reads CASSPGQGIVGETQYF. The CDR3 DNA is TGTGCCAGCAGCCCTGGACAGGGGATAGTAGGAGAGACCCAGTACTTC.

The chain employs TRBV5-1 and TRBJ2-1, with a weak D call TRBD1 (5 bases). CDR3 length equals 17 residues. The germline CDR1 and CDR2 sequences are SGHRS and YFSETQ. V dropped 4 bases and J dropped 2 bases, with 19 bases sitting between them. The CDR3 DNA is TGCGCCAGCAGCCCGGGTAGGCAGGGCCGTACCTACAATGAGCAGTTCTTC. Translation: CASSPGRQGRTYNEQFF.

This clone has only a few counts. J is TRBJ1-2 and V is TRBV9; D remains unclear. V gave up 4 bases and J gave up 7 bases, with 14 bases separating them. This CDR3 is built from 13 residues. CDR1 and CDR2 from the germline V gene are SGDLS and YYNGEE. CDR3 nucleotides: TGTGCCAGCAGCCTGGAGGTCGGGGTTGGCTACACCTTC. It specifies CASSLEVGVGYTF.

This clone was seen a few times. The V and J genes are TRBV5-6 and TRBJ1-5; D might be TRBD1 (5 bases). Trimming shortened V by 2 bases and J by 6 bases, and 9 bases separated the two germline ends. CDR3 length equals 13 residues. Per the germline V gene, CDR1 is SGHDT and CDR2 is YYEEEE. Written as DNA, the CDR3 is TGTGCCAGCAGCTTAGGGGCTAGTCAGCCCCAGCATTTT. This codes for CASSLGASQPQHF.

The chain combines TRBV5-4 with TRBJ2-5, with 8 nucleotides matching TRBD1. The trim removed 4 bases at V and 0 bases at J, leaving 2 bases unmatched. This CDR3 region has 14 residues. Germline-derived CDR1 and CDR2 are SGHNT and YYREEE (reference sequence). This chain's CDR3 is CASSRDRYQETQYF. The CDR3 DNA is TGTGCCAGCAGCAGGGACAGGTACCAAGAGACCCAGTACTTC.

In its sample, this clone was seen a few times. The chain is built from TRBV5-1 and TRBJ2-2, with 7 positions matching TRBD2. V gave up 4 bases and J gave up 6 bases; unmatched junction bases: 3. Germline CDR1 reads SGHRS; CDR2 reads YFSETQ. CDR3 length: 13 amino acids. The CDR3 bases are TGCGCCAGCAGCCGGGGACTATCCGGGGAGCTGTTTTTT. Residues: CASSRGLSGELFF.

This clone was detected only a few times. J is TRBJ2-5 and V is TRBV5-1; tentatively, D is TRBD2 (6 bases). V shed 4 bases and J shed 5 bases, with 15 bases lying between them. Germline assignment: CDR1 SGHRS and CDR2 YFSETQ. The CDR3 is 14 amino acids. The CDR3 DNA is TGCGCCAGCAGCGCGGCCAGGCGGGATGAGACCCAGTACTTC. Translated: CASSAARRDETQYF.

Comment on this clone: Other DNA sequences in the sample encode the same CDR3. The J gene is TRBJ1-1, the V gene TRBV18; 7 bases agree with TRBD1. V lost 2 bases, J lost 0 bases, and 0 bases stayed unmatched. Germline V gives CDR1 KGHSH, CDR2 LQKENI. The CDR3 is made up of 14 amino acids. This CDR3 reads CASSPTGVNTEAFF. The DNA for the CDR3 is TGTGCCAGCTCACCAACAGGGGTGAACACTGAAGCTTTCTTT.

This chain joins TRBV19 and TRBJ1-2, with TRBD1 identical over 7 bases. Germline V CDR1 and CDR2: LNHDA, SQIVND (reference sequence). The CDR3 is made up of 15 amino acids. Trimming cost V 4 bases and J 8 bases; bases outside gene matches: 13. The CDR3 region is CASSTRQGPLYGYTF. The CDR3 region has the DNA TGTGCCAGTAGTACAAGACAGGGACCCCTGTACGGCTACACCTTC.

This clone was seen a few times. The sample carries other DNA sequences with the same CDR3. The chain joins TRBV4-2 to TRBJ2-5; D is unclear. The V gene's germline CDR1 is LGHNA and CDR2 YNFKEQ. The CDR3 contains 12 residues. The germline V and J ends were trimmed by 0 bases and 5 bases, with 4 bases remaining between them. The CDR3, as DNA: TGTGCCAGCAGCCAAGATCGGGAGACCCAGTACTTC. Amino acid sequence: CASSQDRETQYF.

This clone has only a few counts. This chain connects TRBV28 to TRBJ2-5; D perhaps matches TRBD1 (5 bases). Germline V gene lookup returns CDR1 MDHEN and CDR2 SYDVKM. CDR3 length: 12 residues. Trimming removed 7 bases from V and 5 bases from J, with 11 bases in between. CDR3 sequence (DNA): TGTGCCAGCACCCAGGGCCGGGAGACCCAGTACTTC. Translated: CASTQGRETQYF.

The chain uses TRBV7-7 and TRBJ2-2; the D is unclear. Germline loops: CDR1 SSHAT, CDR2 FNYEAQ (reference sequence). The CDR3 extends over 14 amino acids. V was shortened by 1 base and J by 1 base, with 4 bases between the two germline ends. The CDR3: CASSLGRNTGELFF. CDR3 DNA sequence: TGTGCCAGCAGCTTAGGCAGGAACACCGGGGAGCTGTTTTTT.

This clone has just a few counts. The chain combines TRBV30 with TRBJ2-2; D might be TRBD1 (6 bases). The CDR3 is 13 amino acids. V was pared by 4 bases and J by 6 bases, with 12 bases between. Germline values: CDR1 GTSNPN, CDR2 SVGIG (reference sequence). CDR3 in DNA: TGTGCCTGGATCACAGGGCCCCCCGGGGAGCTGTTTTTT. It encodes CAWITGPPGELFF.

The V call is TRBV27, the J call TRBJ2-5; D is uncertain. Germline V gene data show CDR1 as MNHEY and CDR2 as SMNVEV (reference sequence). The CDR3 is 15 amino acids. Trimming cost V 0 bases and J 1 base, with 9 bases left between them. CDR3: CASSLSYQVQETQYF. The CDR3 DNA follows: TGTGCCAGCAGTTTATCGTACCAGGTCCAAGAGACCCAGTACTTC.

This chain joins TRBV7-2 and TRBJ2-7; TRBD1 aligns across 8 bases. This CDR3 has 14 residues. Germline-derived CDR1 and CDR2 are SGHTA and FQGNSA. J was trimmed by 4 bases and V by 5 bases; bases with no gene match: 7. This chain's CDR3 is CASSKDRGRYEQYF. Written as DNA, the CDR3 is TGTGCCAGCAGCAAAGACAGGGGCAGGTACGAGCAGTACTTC.

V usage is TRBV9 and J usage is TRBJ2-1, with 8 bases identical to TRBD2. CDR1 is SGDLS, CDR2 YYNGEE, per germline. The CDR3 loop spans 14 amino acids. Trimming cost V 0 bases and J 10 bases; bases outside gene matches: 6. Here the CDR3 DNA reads TGTGCCAGCAGCGTAGTTGGTAGCGGGAACGAGCAGTTCTTC. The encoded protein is CASSVVGSGNEQFF.

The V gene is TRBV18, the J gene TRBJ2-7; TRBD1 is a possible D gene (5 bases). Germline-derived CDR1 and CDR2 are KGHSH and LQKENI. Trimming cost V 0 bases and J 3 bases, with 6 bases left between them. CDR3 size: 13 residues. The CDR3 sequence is CASSPPGHYEQYF. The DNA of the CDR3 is TGTGCCAGCTCACCACCGGGGCACTACGAGCAGTACTTC.

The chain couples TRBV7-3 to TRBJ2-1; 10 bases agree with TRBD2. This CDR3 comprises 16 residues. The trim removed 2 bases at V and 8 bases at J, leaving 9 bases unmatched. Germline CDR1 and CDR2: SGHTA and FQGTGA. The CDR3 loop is CASSLHPSGRGDEQFF. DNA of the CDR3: TGTGCCAGCAGCTTACATCCTAGCGGGAGAGGGGATGAGCAGTTCTTC.

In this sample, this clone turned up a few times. CDR3 loop: CASSRTGYQPQHF. CDR3 coding DNA: TGTGCCAGCAGTCGGACAGGGTATCAGCCCCAGCATTTT. The V and J genes are TRBV6-1 and TRBJ1-5; the match to TRBD1 covers 8 bases. There are 13 residues in the CDR3. With 5 bases clipped from V and 5 bases from J, the junction kept 2 bases outside the gene matches. CDR1 is MNHNS and CDR2 is SASEGT in the germline V gene.